The 12 T cell receptor beta chains below come from one sample, sequenced in a study of technical replicates of blood from several donors. TCRdb's table, derived via immunoSEQ multiplex PCR, lists solely in-frame clones and lacks some. The sample holds tens of thousands of clones, roughly 94% seen once. Sequencing input: T cells isolated from PBMCs. Source of these receptors: a human donor in good health.

This chain joins TRBV4-1 and TRBJ2-7; 7 bases agree with TRBD2. Losses at the gene ends were 8 bases for V and 0 bases for J; bases not matched to a gene: 10. The CDR3 is 15 amino acids. Germline assignment: CDR1 MGHRA and CDR2 YSYEKL. CDR3: CASCPGTTNSYEQYF. The CDR3 DNA is TGCGCCAGCTGTCCCGGGACTACCAACTCCTACGAGCAGTACTTC.

Notes on this clone: This sample also contains other DNA sequences that code for the same CDR3. V and J are TRBV18 and TRBJ1-1; weak D call: TRBD1 (6 bases). Germline values: CDR1 KGHSH, CDR2 LQKENI. The length of the CDR3 is 13 residues. Deletions cut 6 bases from V and 1 base from J, with 9 bases between. CDR3 sequence (DNA): TGTGCCAGCTCCCCGACAGGGAACACTGAAGCTTTCTTT. Its protein product is CASSPTGNTEAFF.

The chain has TRBV9 and TRBJ1-3, with a possible D match to TRBD1 (6 bases). Germline CDR1 is SGDLS and CDR2 is YYNGEE. This CDR3 has 16 amino acids. Trimming cost V 3 bases and J 0 bases, with 13 bases left between them. In nucleotides, the CDR3 is TGTGCCAGCAGCGGGGGGGGCGGACACTCTGGAAACACCATATATTTT. Its translation: CASSGGGGHSGNTIYF.

The chain uses TRBV5-1 and TRBJ2-7, with TRBD2 matching 10 bases. J was trimmed by 3 bases and V by 1 base; bases with no gene match: 4. The length of the CDR3 is 15 residues. Germline CDR1 SGHRS, CDR2 YFSETQ. The CDR3 reads CASSLMASGGYEQYF. The CDR3 DNA follows: TGCGCCAGCAGCTTGATGGCTAGCGGGGGCTACGAGCAGTACTTC.

This chain uses TRBV18 with TRBJ2-1; D remains unclear. The CDR3 loop spans 16 amino acids. Trimming removed 4 bases at V and 0 bases at J, with 13 bases between. Germline V lookup: CDR1 KGHSH, CDR2 LQKENI. CDR3: CASSLVRISSYNEQFF. CDR3 nucleotides: TGTGCCAGCTCACTAGTCAGGATTAGCTCCTACAATGAGCAGTTCTTC.

The count of this clone is one. The chain has TRBV7-9 and TRBJ2-6, with TRBD2 identical over 10 bases. The CDR3 length is 17 residues. Losses at the gene ends were 2 bases for V and 2 bases for J; bases not matched to a gene: 3. Germline-derived CDR1 and CDR2 are SEHNR and FQNEAQ (reference sequence). This CDR3 reads CASSLPGLATGANVLTF. The CDR3 nucleotides read TGTGCCAGCAGCTTACCGGGACTAGCGACTGGGGCCAACGTCCTGACTTTC.

The chain combines TRBV7-2 with TRBJ2-7; D gene ambiguous. This CDR3 has 13 amino acids. V was shortened by 3 bases and J by 5 bases, with 11 bases between the two germline ends. CDR1 is SGHTA, CDR2 FQGNSA, per germline. CDR3 amino acids: CASSFNRVHEQYF. The CDR3 DNA reads TGTGCCAGCAGCTTTAACCGGGTCCACGAGCAGTACTTC.

The table lists this clone with a few counts. The V gene is TRBV5-1, the J gene TRBJ1-1, with 7 bases that match TRBD1. The CDR3 covers 12 residues. Germline V CDR1 and CDR2: SGHRS, YFSETQ. With V trimmed by 2 bases and J by 7 bases, 2 bases remained unmatched. CDR3 bases: TGCGCCAGCAGCTTAACAGGGGATGAAGCTTTCTTT. Its translation: CASSLTGDEAFF. The whole variable domain, remainder taken from reference TRBV5-1 and TRBJ1-1, is KAGVTQTPRYLIKTRGQQVTLSCSPISGHRSVSWYQQTPGQGLQFLFEYFSETQRNKGNFPGRFSGRQFSNSRSEMNVSTLELGDSALYLCASSLTGDEAFFGQGTRLTVV.

This chain uses TRBV10-2 with TRBJ2-7, with 9 bases that match TRBD2. The CDR3 extends over 14 amino acids. The germline V gene encodes CDR1 WSHSY and CDR2 SAAADI. V lost 11 bases, J lost 0 bases, and 8 bases stayed unmatched. CDR3 bases: TGCGCCGCGGGGGGGCCGTCTGTCTCCTACGAGCAGTACTTC. Its protein is CAAGGPSVSYEQYF.

This clone appeared a single time. V usage is TRBV5-4 and J usage is TRBJ2-7; TRBD1 matches 7 bases. Germline CDR1 is SGHNT and CDR2 is YYREEE (reference sequence). V dropped 2 bases and J dropped 6; count of bases not matched to a gene: 2. CDR3 size: 12 residues. The CDR3 DNA reads TGTGCCAGCAGCTTAAACAGGGGCGAGCAGTACTTC. Protein product: CASSLNRGEQYF. The whole variable domain, remainder taken from reference TRBV5-4 and TRBJ2-7, is ETGVTQSPTHLIKTRGQQVTLRCSSQSGHNTVSWYQQALGQGPQFIFQYYREEENGRGNFPPRFSGLQFPNYSSELNVNALELDDSALYLCASSLNRGEQYFGPGTRLTVT.

Here the CDR3 reads CASSLDGTGPHEQYF. The CDR3 DNA reads as TGTGCCAGCAGCTTAGATGGGACAGGTCCCCACGAGCAGTACTTC. The V and J genes are TRBV7-9 and TRBJ2-7, with TRBD1 matching over 8 bases. This CDR3 is built from 15 residues. Germline V gene lookup returns CDR1 SEHNR and CDR2 FQNEAQ (reference sequence). Losses at the gene ends were 1 base for V and 5 bases for J; bases not matched to a gene: 7.

The rearrangement uses TRBV2 and TRBJ2-7, with 8 bases aligning to TRBD1. V lost 6 bases to trimming and J lost 7 bases; unmatched junction nucleotides: 17. The CDR3 has 16 residues. The germline gives CDR1 SNHLY, CDR2 FYNNEI. This chain's CDR3 is CASSVPPQGAEWEQYF. CDR3 DNA sequence: TGTGCCAGCAGCGTCCCCCCTCAGGGGGCAGAATGGGAGCAGTACTTC.